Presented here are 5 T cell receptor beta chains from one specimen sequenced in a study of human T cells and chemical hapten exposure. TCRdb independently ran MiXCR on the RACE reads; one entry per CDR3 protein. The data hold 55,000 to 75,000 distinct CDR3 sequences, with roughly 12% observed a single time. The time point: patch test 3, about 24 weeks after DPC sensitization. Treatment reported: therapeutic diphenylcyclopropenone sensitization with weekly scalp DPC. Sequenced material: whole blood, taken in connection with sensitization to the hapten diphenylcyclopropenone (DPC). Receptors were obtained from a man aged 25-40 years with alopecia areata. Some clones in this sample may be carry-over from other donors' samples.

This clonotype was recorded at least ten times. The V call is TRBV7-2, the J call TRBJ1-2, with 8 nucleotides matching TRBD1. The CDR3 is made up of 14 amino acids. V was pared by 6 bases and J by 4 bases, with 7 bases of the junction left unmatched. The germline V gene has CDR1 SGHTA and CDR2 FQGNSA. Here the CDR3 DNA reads TGTGCCAGCAGTCTTGGACAGGGAGGCTATGGCTACACCTTC. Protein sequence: CASSLGQGGYGYTF.

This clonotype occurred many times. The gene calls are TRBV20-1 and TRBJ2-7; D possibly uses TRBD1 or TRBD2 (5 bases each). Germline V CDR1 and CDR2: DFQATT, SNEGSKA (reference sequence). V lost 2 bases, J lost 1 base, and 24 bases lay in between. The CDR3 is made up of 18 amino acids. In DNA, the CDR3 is TGCAGTGCTAGACGTAGATATAGGGGACGCGCGAATTCCTACGAGCAGTACTTC. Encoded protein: CSARRRYRGRANSYEQYF.

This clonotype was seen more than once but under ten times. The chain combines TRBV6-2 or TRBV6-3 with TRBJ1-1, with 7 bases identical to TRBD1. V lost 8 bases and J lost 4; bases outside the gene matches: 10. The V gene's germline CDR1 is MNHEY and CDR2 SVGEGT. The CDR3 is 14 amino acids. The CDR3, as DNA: TGTGCCAGCGGACTGACAGGGTCCGCCACTGAAGCTTTCTTT. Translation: CASGLTGSATEAFF.

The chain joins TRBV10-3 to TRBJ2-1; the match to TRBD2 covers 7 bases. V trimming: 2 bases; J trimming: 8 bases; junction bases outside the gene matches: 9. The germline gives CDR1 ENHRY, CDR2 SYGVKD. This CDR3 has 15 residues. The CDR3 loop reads CAISEGAGVVDEQFF. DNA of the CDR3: TGTGCCATCAGTGAGGGGGCGGGGGTAGTCGATGAGCAGTTCTTC.

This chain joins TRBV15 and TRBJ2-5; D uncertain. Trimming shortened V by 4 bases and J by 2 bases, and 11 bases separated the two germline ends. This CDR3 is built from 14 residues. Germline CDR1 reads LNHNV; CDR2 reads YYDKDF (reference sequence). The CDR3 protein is CATSISKGQETQYF. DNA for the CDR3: TGTGCCACCAGCATATCCAAGGGTCAAGAGACCCAGTACTTC. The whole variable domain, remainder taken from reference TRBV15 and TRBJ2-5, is DAMVIQNPRYQVTQFGKPVTLSCSQTLNHNVMYWYQQKSSQAPKLLFHYYDKDFNNEADTPDNFQSRRPNTSFCFLDIRSPGLGDTAMYLCATSISKGQETQYFGPGTRLLVL.